A selection of T cell receptor beta chains follows, all from one sample in a study of early T cells in non-severe SARS-CoV-2 infection. TCRdb re-called the 5' RACE reads through MiXCR, storing one row per CDR3 protein. The sample carries under 20,000 distinct CDR3 sequences, approximately 5.4% recorded once. The source material was whole blood, sampled at baseline. The receptors originated from an adult who was a healthcare worker with PCR-confirmed SARS-CoV-2 infection or an uninfected control (not recorded which). The CDR3 runs from the conserved cysteine through the conserved F or W. Expanded clones are given a class, and other clones once, few, many or no size at all.

TRBV30	many	TRBJ1-2	CAWSSGTESGGYTF
TRBV10-1	many	TRBJ2-7	CASSRTGRNEQYF
TRBV3-1	many	TRBJ1-1	CASSQVRGSAFF
TRBV27	medium-sized	TRBJ1-1	CASIGAGDIAEAFF
TRBV4-3	many	TRBJ2-7	CASSQDLGTRYEQYF
TRBV20-1	medium-sized	TRBJ1-5	CSARDPASSNQPQHF
TRBV7-8	medium-sized	TRBJ2-5	CASSPKTAQYF
TRBV3-1	few	TRBJ2-6	CASTQGRQSGANVLTF
TRBV12-3/TRBV12-4	NA	TRBJ2-7	CASTPGAYYEQYF
TRBV5-1	many	TRBJ2-3	CASRLVGTGSTDTQYF
TRBV12-3/TRBV12-4	many	TRBJ2-6	CASSLRPGQAGANVLTF
TRBV5-1	many	TRBJ1-1	CASSIRDTQVFSEAFF
TRBV12-3/TRBV12-4	many	TRBJ2-3	CASSLWRGGGDTQYF
TRBV7-9	few	TRBJ2-3	CASSFWSGSTDTQYF
TRBV18	many	TRBJ1-1	CASSPDARGTEAFF
TRBV9	many	TRBJ2-3	CASRETSGGAGGTDTQYF
TRBV27	many	TRBJ2-1	CASSSSLQQFF
TRBV6-5	many	TRBJ2-7	CASSYGPRSGMEQYF
TRBV7-2	medium-sized	TRBJ2-4	CASSLLLGAKNIQYF
TRBV6-5	NA	TRBJ1-1	CASSQRGLGSTEAFF
TRBV5-1	many	TRBJ1-4	CASSSRLAGNEKLFF
TRBV4-2	many	TRBJ1-2	CASSQDGRRALPSYGYTF
TRBV12-3/TRBV12-4	medium-sized	TRBJ2-7	CASRGGHESEQYF
TRBV25-1	many	TRBJ1-2	CASSEMTGLGYTF
TRBV2	NA	TRBJ2-7	CASNRAGFDEEYF
TRBV7-2	NA	TRBJ2-7	CVSSLSGGHPYEQYF
TRBV3-1	many	TRBJ2-7	CASSRLHTTLYEQYF
TRBV5-1	medium-sized	TRBJ2-7	CASSGQGVREQYF
TRBV6-2/TRBV6-3	many	TRBJ2-1	CASSAEEFGEQFF
TRBV18	many	TRBJ1-5	CASSSQTGLNNQPQHF
TRBV19	many	TRBJ1-4	CASSVGGQLNEKLFF
TRBV19	many	TRBJ2-5	CACQGTGEVETQYF
TRBV29-1	NA	TRBJ2-3	CSVEEKEDSGTDTQYF